This TCR beta chain stems from a study of memory CD4+ T cells and cytomegalovirus serostatus (dated by TCRdb to the late 2010s). Concerning the study at large: A total of 33 healthy Belgian adults, of whom 9 were CMV seropositive and 24 were CMV seronegative, were included in the cohort. CD4+ memory TCRbeta repertoires of a Belgian cohort with known cytomegalovirus serostatus were sequenced in order to replicate a published TCR-based CMV serostatus classifier.

Genomic DNA was extracted from sorted cells with the Quick-DNA Microprep Kit. Amplification of TCRbeta DNA was done with the immunoSEQ hsTCRbeta kit, following the protocol from the manufacturer. TCRbeta libraries were sequenced on an Illumina MiSeq instrument. Concerning the study's data processing: Once out-of-frame sequences had been removed, 2 million to 2.5 million distinct TCRbeta sequences were left, which works out to an average of roughly 70,000 per individual. Each individual was scored by the count of about 150 previously reported CMV-associated TCRbeta sequences and the total productive distinct TCRbeta count. A beta-binomial model was reimplemented in Python, and scikit-learn random forests with default parameters were trained on US cohort data. Classifier performance on the Belgian cohort was reported as the median AUC with percentile confidence intervals calculated over 10,000 bootstrap iterations. As stored in TCRdb, this immuneACCESS dataset retains in-frame rearrangements with V and J assigned. A fraction of the clones does not appear; measured against another copy, unresolved V genes explain less than half of the discrepancy, and the remainder lacks a known reason. V and J calls plus clone size are reproduced from that table; the DNA served to infer D and trimming. The sample table shows 50,000 to 75,000 clones, and more than 75% are seen once. The ten largest clonotypes hold about 0.95% of the sample.

Single viable CD3+CD4+CD8-CD45RO+ cells were sorted as memory CD4+ T cells on a FACSAria II. CMV serostatus was determined using a Roche Elecsys assay that detects serum IgG against CMV pp150, pp28, p38 and p52. Following thawing, total CD4+ T cells were enriched through positive selection using CD4 magnetic microbeads. The samples came from a different study that was designed specifically to examine the CD4+ T cell memory repertoire. Following standard operating procedures, peripheral blood mononuclear cells were isolated and cryopreserved, while serum was kept at -80 degrees C. Staining used CD3-PerCP (BW264/56), CD4-APC (RPA-T4), CD45RO-PE (UCHT1) and CD8-Pacific Orange (3B5) antibodies, with Sytox blue excluding non-viable cells. Within its sample, this clone is medium-sized (0.01 to 0.1%). The antigen this receptor binds is unknown. Per-base quality was not reported, and no clone a single base away is much larger than it.

Germline trimming: 5 bases from V, 5 bases from J; junction bases outside gene matches: 3. CDR1 SEHNR and CDR2 FQNEAQ were looked up in the germline V gene (reference sequence). Measured from the cysteine to the phenylalanine, the CDR3 is 14 residues long. Of the read, only the CDR3 DNA is kept; its 42 bases are in frame from base 1. General conclusions and limits of the study: On the Belgian cohort, the classifier built on the original framework reached a median bootstrapped AUC of around 0.95, with a 95% CI of 0.76-1.00. Only CD4+CD45RO+ memory cells were sequenced, in contrast to the original study, in which naive and memory CD4+ and CD8+ populations were covered. The results were read as suggesting that the CMV-associated TCR signature is, for the most part, present in the CD4+ memory repertoire. For CMV serostatus prediction, a median bootstrapped AUC of approximately 0.95 was reached with the original framework, and a median bootstrapped AUC of around 0.9 was reached with a US-trained random forest. Of more than 150 previously reported CMV-associated TCRbeta sequences, around 67 appeared in the CD4+ memory repertoires, each in one to five individuals.

The source is an adult in good health and CMV-seronegative. The chain uses TRBV7-9 and TRBJ2-1, and 10 junction bases match TRBD1. Input material: memory CD4+ T cells from blood. The CDR3 reads as follows: CASSQGTGDNEQFF. The sequenced DNA is TGTGCCAGCAGCCAGGGGACAGGGGACAATGAGCAGTTCTTC.